The rows below give T cell receptor beta chains drawn from one sample of a study of graft-versus-host responses after intestinal transplantation. Generated by immunoSEQ multiplex PCR, the TCRdb table keeps only in-frame clones and is missing some. The data contain around 20,000 clones, 85% to 95% of them seen just once; the ten biggest clones take up more than 0.6%. Sequencing used PBMCs, obtained 23 days after intestinal transplant. The receptor source for this set is a human patient who received an intestinal transplant, so some T cells may come from the graft donor. Each CDR3 is given with its conserved first and last residue. A D gene is named only where the DNA matches it firmly. The size of a clone is reported for some rows only, either as once, few or many, or as a class for expanded clones.

clone size	D gene	V gene	J gene	CDR3 protein	CDR3 DNA
-	-	TRBV30	TRBJ1-1	CAWGGRAYEAFF	TGTGCCTGGGGGGGGAGGGCGTATGAAGCTTTCTTT
-	-	TRBV7-9	TRBJ2-7	CASSFGQGWEQYF	TGTGCCAGCAGCTTCGGGCAGGGTTGGGAGCAGTACTTC
-	TRBD1	TRBV5-1	TRBJ2-6	CASSQGAGANVLTF	TGCGCCAGCAGCCAGGGGGCTGGGGCCAACGTCCTGACTTTC
-	-	TRBV30	TRBJ2-1	CAWSLTYNEQFF	TGTGCCTGGAGTTTGACTTACAATGAGCAGTTCTTC
-	-	TRBV28	TRBJ1-6	CASSLDRGLGSPLHF	TGTGCCAGCAGTTTGGACAGAGGTTTAGGTTCACCCCTCCACTTT
-	TRBD2	TRBV4-2	TRBJ2-7	CASSQEGGGPSVYEQYF	TGTGCCAGCAGCCAAGAGGGGGGAGGGCCGTCTGTCTACGAGCAGTACTTC
few	-	TRBV2	TRBJ2-2	CASKGLGGTGELFF	TGTGCCAGCAAGGGGCTAGGGGGCACCGGGGAGCTGTTTTTT
once	-	TRBV7-9	TRBJ1-2	CASSRPGDYGYTF	TGTGCCAGCAGCCGGCCGGGGGACTATGGCTACACCTTC
-	-	TRBV2	TRBJ1-2	CASSETQGNGYTF	TGTGCCAGCAGTGAAACCCAGGGAAATGGCTACACCTTC
-	-	TRBV4-1	TRBJ2-5	CASRGRRGGDQETQYF	TGCGCCAGCCGGGGTAGGCGAGGGGGGGACCAAGAGACCCAGTACTTC
once	TRBD2	TRBV4-2	TRBJ2-1	CASSRTSGRAVEQFF	TGTGCCAGCAGCCGGACTAGCGGGAGGGCCGTTGAGCAGTTCTTC
-	TRBD1	TRBV2	TRBJ2-7	CASSPGQDYEQYF	TGTGCCAGCAGTCCGGGACAGGACTACGAGCAGTACTTC
-	-	TRBV18	TRBJ2-1	CASSSRDSSYNEQFF	TGTGCCAGCTCATCACGGGACTCATCCTACAATGAGCAGTTCTTC
-	TRBD1	TRBV6-1	TRBJ1-5	CASSPQTGNQPQHF	TGTGCCAGCAGTCCACAGACAGGGAATCAGCCCCAGCATTTT
-	TRBD2	TRBV7-9	TRBJ2-3	CASSSSGNPTDTQYF	TGTGCCAGCAGCTCTAGCGGGAATCCCACAGATACGCAGTATTTT
once	-	TRBV10-2	TRBJ1-6	CATKQVSGSKQPLHF	TGCGCGACGAAACAAGTCTCCGGGTCAAAACAACCCCTCCACTTT
-	TRBD2	TRBV28	TRBJ2-7	CASSGTSGVSYEQYF	TGTGCCAGCAGTGGGACTAGCGGGGTTTCCTACGAGCAGTACTTC
-	-	TRBV29-1	TRBJ2-7	CSVVAGPVVHEQYF	TGCAGCGTTGTTGCGGGGCCAGTAGTTCACGAGCAGTACTTC
-	-	TRBV2	TRBJ2-7	CASSTDRRRGGSYEQYF	TGTGCCAGCAGTACCGACCGGCGAAGGGGGGGATCCTACGAGCAGTACTTC
-	-	TRBV4-1	TRBJ2-7	CASSFRQAYEQYF	TGCGCCAGCAGCTTTAGACAGGCCTACGAGCAGTACTTC
-	TRBD1	TRBV6-5	TRBJ2-7	CASSSGTGPYEQYF	TGTGCCAGCAGTTCCGGGACAGGGCCCTACGAGCAGTACTTC
-	TRBD2	TRBV11-3	TRBJ2-1	CASSPGLAGHNEQFF	TGTGCCAGCAGCCCCGGACTAGCGGGGCACAATGAGCAGTTCTTC
-	-	TRBV10-1	TRBJ2-3	CASSESVVATSTDTQYF	TGCGCCAGCAGTGAGAGTGTAGTAGCGACTAGCACAGATACGCAGTATTTT